This TCR beta chain is from a study of cytomegalovirus exposure and HLA in healthy donors. The PCR had 60 Vbeta and 13 Jbeta primers. TCRdb's copy holds only in-frame clones and misses some; the assay was immunoSEQ multiplex PCR. There are over 150,000 clones in the sample; around 80% occur only once, and about 4.5% lies in the top ten. From germline, CDR1 is SGHVS and CDR2 FNYEAQ. The CDR3 loop spans 14 amino acids. V was shortened by 5 bases and J by 7 bases, with 17 bases between the two germline ends. The specimen was PBMCs. The chain is built from TRBV7-6 and TRBJ1-1; TRBD1 might be the D (5 bases). This sequence originates from a man aged 35 to 55 in good health and CMV-seronegative. This CDR3 reads CASSPAGGAGEAFF. The DNA for the CDR3 is TGTGCCAGCAGCCCAGCAGGAGGGGCTGGTGAAGCTTTCTTT.